This T cell receptor beta chain was identified in a study of early T cells in non-severe SARS-CoV-2 infection (dated by TCRdb to about 2021). Background for the entire study: Bulk RNA from unsorted whole blood was used for TCR sequencing, so alpha and beta chains could not be paired.

A case-control design nested within a healthcare worker cohort in London, UK, was used, with weekly nasopharyngeal swab PCR tests and blood sampling performed. Healthcare workers were recruited during the week of the UK lockdown, between 23 and 31 March 2020, and followed weekly for up to roughly 15 weeks. Library preparation was by 5' RACE. Instrument on record: NextSeq 500. To correct for sequencing error and PCR bias, the TCR library protocol tagged individual cDNA molecules with unique molecular identifiers. TCR alpha and beta chains were both sequenced, and the abundances of alpha and beta sequences in each sample were closely correlated with each other. The published analysis was carried out like this. Decombinator V4 was used to annotate TCR sequences for V gene, J gene and CDR3. Expanded TCRs were defined as changing significantly between any two time points under a Poisson model with p below 0.0001. TCR abundances were normalised to the total number of TCRs sequenced per sample and were expressed as counts per million. TRAV1-2 paired with TRAJ12, TRAJ20 or TRAJ33 defined MAIT TCRs, while TRAV10 paired with TRAJ18 defined iNKT TCRs. VDJdb, accessed on 1 November 2021, was searched for TCRs annotated for CMV, EBV and SARS-CoV-2, and TCRs annotated for more than one antigen were excluded. TCRdb reworked the public reads: Q25 trimming with fastp, MiXCR clone assembly, productive beta chains retained. Entries that share a CDR3 protein sequence are merged under the most common genes and DNA. The V and J calls shown here were made by TCRdb, not taken from the authors' results. The sample table shows tens of thousands of distinct CDR3 sequences, and less than 12% are seen once. The top ten constitute about a sixth of the sample.

What the work shows at the level of the full study, not this receptor alone: VDJdb matching was skewed toward anti-spike CD8 responses and likely underestimated virus-specific expansions by missing private and CD4 specificities.

Trimming takes 8 bases from V and 8 bases from J, and the germline ends sit 21 bases apart. The CDR3 covers 14 residues, taking in both the cysteine and the phenylalanine. Here the CDR3 DNA is all that survives: 42 bases in frame from base 1. Reading the germline V gene (reference sequence) gives CDR1 SEHNR and CDR2 FQNEAQ. With respect to this clonotype: This receptor's antigen is unknown. No much larger clone is present one base from it, and per-base qualities are unavailable.

Here the sequenced sample was whole blood, taken at baseline. This clonotype originated in an adult who was a healthcare worker with PCR-confirmed SARS-CoV-2 infection or an uninfected control (not recorded which). Here the chain combines TRBV7-9 and TRBJ1-2, with TRBD1 tentatively as D gene (6 bases match). CDR3 loop: CASLEYRGGFGYTF. In nucleotide form, the sequence is TGTGCCAGCTTGGAGTATAGGGGGGGCTTCGGCTACACCTTC. When the CDR3 is completed using the reference TRBV7-9 and TRBJ1-2 genes on either side, the full variable domain is DTGVSQNPRHKITKRGQNVTFRCDPISEHNRLYWYRQTLGQGPEFLTYFQNEAQLEKSRLLSDRFSAERPKGSFSTLEIQRTEQGDSAMYLCASLEYRGGFGYTFGSGTRLTVV.